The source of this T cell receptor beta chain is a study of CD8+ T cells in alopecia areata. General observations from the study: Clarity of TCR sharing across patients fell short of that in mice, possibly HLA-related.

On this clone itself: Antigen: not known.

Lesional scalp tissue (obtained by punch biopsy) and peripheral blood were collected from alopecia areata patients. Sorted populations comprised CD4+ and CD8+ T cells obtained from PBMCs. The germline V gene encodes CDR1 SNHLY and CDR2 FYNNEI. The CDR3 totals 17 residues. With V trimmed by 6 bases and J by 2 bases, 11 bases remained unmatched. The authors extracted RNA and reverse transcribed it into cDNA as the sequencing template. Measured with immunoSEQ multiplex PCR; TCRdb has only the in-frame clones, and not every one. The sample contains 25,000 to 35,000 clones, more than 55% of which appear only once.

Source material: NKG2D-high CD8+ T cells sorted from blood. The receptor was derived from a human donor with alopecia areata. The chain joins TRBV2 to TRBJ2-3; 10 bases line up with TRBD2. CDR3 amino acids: CASSQNLAGVVTDTQYF. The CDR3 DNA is TGTGCCAGCAGCCAAAATCTAGCGGGAGTCGTCACAGATACGCAGTATTTT.